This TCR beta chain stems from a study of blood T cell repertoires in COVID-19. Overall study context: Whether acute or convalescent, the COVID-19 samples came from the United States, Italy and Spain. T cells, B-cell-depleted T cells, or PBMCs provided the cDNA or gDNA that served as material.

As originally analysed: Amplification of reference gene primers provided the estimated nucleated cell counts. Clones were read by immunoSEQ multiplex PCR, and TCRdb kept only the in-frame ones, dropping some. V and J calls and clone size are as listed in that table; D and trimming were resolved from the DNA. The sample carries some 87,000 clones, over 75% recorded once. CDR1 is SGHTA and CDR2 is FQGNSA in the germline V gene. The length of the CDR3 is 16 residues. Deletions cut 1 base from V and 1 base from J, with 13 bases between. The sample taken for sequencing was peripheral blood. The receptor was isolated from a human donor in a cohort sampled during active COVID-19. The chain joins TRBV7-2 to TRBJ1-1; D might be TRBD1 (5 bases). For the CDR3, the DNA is TGTGCCAGCAGCTTAGTGGGGACTCGCTCGAACACTGAAGCTTTCTTT. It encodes CASSLVGTRSNTEAFF.